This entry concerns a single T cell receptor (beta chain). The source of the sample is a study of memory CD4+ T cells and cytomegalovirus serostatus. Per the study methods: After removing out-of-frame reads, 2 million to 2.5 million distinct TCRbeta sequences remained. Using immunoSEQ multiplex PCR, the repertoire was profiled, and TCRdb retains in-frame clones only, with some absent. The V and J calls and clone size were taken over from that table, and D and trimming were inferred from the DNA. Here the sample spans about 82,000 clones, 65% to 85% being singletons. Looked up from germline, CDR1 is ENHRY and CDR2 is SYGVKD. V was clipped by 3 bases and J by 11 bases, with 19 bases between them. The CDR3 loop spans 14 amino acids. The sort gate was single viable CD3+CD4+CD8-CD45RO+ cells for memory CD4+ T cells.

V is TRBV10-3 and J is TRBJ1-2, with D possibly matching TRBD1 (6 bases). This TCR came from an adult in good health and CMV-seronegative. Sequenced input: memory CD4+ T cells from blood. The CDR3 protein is CAISETDRRGRYTF. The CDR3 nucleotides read TGTGCCATCAGTGAAACAGACAGGCGAGGGAGGTACACCTTC.